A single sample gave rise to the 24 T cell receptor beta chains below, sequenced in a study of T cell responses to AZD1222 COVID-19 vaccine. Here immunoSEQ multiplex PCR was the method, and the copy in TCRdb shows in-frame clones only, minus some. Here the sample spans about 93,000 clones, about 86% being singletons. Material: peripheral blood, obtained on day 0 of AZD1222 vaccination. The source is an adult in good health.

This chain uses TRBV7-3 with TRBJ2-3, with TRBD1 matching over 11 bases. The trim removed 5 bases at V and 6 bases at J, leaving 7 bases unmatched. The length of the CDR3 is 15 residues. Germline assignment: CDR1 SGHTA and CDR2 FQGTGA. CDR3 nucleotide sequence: TGTGCCAGCAGCCCCGGACAGGGGGCATCGGATACGCAGTATTTT. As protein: CASSPGQGASDTQYF.

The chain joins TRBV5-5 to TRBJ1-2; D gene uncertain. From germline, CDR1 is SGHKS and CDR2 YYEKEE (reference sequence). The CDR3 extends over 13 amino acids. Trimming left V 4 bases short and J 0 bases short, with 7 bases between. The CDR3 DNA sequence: TGTGCCAGCAGCCGGGATGCTAACTATGGCTACACCTTC. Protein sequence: CASSRDANYGYTF.

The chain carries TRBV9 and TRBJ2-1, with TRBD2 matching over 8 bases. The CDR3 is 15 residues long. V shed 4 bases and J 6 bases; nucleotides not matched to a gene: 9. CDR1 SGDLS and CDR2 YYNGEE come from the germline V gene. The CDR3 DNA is TGTGCCAGCAGCCCGACCGGGACTAGGTCCAATGAGCAGTTCTTC. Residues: CASSPTGTRSNEQFF.

This chain's CDR3 is CAWSPRARDTEAFF. DNA for the CDR3: TGTGCCTGGAGTCCCAGGGCGAGGGATACTGAAGCTTTCTTT. This chain connects TRBV30 to TRBJ1-1; D is perhaps TRBD1 (5 bases). Germline CDR1 reads GTSNPN; CDR2 reads SVGIG (reference sequence). V lost 2 bases and J 5 bases, leaving 15 bases between the germline ends. This CDR3 has 14 amino acids.

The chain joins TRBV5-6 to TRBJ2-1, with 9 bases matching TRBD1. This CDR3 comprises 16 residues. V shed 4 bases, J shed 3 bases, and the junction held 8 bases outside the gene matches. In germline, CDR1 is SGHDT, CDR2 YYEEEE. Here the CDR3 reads CASSAIPGQGYNEQFF. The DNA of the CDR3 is TGTGCCAGCAGCGCAATCCCGGGACAGGGCTACAATGAGCAGTTCTTC.

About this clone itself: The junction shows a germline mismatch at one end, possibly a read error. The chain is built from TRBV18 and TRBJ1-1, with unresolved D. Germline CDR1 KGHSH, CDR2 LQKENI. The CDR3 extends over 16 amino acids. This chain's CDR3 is CANSPPGRVGNTEAFF. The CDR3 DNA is TGTGCCAACTCACCACCGGGGAGGGTGGGGAACACTGAAGCTTTCTTT.

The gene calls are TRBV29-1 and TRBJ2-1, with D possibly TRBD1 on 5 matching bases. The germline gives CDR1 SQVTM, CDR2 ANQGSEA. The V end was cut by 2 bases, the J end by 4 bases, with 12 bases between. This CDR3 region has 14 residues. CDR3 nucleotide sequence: TGCAGCGTTGAAAGCCGATCAGGGTACAATGAGCAGTTCTTC. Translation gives CSVESRSGYNEQFF.

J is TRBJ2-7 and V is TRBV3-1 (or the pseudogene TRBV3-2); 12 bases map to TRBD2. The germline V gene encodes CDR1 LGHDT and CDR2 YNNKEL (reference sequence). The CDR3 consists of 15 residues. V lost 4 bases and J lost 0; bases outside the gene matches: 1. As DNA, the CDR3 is TGTGCCAGCAGCCGGACTAGCGGGGACTCCTACGAGCAGTACTTC. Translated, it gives CASSRTSGDSYEQYF.

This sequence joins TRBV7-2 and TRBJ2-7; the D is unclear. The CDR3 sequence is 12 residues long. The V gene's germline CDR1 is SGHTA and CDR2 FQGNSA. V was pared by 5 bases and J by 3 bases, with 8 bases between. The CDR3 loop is CASSKTDYEQYF. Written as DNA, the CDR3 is TGTGCCAGCAGCAAAACCGACTACGAGCAGTACTTC.

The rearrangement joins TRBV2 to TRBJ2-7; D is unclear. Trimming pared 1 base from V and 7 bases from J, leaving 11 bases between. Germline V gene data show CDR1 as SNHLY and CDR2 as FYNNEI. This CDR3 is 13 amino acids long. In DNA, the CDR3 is TGTGCCAGCAGTGAAGGAGGAAGTACGGAGCAGTACTTC. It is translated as CASSEGGSTEQYF. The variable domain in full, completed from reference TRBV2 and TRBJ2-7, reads EPEVTQTPSHQVTQMGQEVILRCVPISNHLYFYWYRQILGQKVEFLVSFYNNEISEKSEIFDDQFSVERPDGSNFTLKIRSTKLEDSAMYFCASSEGGSTEQYFGPGTRLTVT.

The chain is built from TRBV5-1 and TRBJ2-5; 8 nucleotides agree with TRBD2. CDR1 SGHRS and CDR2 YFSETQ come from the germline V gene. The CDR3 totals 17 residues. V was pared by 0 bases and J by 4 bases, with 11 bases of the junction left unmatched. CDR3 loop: CASSLVSSGRNLETQYF. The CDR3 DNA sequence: TGCGCCAGCAGCTTGGTTTCCAGCGGGAGAAATCTAGAGACCCAGTACTTC.

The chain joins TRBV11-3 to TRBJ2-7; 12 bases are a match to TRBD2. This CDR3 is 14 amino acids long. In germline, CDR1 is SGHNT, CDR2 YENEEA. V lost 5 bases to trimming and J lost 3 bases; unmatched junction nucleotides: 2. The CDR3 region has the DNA TGTGCCAGCAGCGCGACTAGCGGGAGCTACGAGCAGTACTTC. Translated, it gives CASSATSGSYEQYF.

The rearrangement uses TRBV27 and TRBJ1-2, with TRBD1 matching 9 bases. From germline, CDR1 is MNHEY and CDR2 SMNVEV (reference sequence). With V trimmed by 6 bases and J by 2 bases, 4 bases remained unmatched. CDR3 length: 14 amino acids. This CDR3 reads CASRDTGGNYGYTF. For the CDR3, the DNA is TGTGCCAGCAGAGATACAGGGGGCAACTATGGCTACACCTTC.

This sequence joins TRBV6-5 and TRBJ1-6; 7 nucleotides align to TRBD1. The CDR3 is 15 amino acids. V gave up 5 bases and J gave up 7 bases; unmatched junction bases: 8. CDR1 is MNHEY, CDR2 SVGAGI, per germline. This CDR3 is CASSKGQIGNSPLHF. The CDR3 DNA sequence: TGTGCCAGCAGTAAGGGACAGATTGGAAATTCACCCCTCCACTTT.

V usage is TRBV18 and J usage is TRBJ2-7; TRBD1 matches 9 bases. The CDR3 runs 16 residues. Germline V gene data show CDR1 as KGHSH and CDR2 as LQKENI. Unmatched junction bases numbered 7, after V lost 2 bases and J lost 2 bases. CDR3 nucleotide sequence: TGTGCCAGCTCACCAGAGGTGGGGACAGGGACCTACGAGCAGTACTTC. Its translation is CASSPEVGTGTYEQYF.

The CDR3 sequence is CASSQDQEAGNYGYTF. In DNA form, the CDR3 reads TGTGCCAGCAGCCAAGATCAGGAGGCAGGCAACTATGGCTACACCTTC. This chain uses TRBV4-2 with TRBJ1-2; D remains ambiguous. The V gene's germline CDR1 is LGHNA and CDR2 YNFKEQ. V was clipped by 0 bases and J by 2 bases, with 13 bases between them. The CDR3 has 16 amino acids.

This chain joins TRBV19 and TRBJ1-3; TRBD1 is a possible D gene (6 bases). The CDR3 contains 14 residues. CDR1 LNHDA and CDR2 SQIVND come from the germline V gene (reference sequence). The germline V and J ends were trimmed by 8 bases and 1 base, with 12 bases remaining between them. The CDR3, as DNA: TGTGCCAGTTGCAGGGGAGGGTCTGGAAACACCATATATTTT. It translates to CASCRGGSGNTIYF. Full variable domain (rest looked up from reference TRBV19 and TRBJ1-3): DGGITQSPKYLFRKEGQNVTLSCEQNLNHDAMYWYRQDPGQGLRLIYYSQIVNDFQKGDIAEGYSVSREKKESFPLTVTSAQKNPTAFYLCASCRGGSGNTIYFGEGSWLTVV.

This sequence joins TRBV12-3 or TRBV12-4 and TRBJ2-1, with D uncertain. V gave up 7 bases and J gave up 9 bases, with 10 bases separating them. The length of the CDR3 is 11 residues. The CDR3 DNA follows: TGTGCCAGCACCTCCTGGGGTGAGCAGTTCTTC. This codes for CASTSWGEQFF.

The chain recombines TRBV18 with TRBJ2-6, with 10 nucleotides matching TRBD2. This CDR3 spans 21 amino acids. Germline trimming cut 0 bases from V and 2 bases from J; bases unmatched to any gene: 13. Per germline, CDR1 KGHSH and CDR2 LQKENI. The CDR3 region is CASSPPSLPLAGVPGANVLTF. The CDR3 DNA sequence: TGTGCCAGCTCACCACCTAGCCTCCCCCTAGCGGGAGTTCCTGGGGCCAACGTCCTGACTTTC. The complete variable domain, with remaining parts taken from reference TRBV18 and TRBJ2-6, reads NAGVMQNPRHLVRRRGQEARLRCSPMKGHSHVYWYRQLPEEGLKFMVYLQKENIIDESGMPKERFSAEFPKEGPSILRIQQVVRGDSAAYFCASSPPSLPLAGVPGANVLTFGAGSRLTVL.

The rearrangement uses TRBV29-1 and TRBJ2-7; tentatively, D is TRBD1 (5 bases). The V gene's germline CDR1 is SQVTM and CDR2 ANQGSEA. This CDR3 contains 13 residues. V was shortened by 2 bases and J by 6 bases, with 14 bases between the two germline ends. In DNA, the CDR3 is TGCAGCGTTGAACTATCAGGGTTCGGCGAGCAGTACTTC. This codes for CSVELSGFGEQYF.

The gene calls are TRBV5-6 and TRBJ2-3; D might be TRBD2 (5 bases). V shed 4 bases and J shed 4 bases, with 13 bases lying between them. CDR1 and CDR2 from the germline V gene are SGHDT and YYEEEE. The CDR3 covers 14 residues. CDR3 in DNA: TGTGCCAGCAGCCCACGAGGGTTTGCAGATACGCAGTATTTT. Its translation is CASSPRGFADTQYF.

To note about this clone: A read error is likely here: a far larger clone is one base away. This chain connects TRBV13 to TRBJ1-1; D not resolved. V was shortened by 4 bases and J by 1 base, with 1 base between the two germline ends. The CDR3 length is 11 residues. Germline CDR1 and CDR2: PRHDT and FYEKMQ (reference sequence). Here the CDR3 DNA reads TGTGCCAGCAGCTCGAACACTGAAGCTTTCTTT. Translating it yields CASSSNTEAFF.

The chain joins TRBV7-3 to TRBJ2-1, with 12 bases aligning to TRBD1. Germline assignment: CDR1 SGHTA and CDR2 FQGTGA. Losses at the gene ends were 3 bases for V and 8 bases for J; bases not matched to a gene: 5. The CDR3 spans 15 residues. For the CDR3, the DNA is TGTGCCAGCAGCTTCGGGACAGGGGGCGGGGATGAGCAGTTCTTC. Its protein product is CASSFGTGGGDEQFF.

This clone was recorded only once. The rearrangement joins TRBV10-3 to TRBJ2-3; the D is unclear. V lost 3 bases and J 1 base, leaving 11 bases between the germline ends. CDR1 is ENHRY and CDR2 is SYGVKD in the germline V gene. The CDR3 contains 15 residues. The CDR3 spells CAISEGGGRTDTQYF. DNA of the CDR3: TGTGCCATCAGTGAAGGTGGCGGACGCACAGATACGCAGTATTTT.